The 28 T cell receptor beta chains listed next were all sequenced from one sample in a study of cytomegalovirus exposure and HLA in healthy donors. Amplification used 60 Vbeta primers and 13 Jbeta primers. Generated by immunoSEQ multiplex PCR, the TCRdb table keeps only in-frame clones and is missing some. The sample has about 160,000 clones; 80% are singletons. The sample comprised PBMCs. These receptors all come from a man younger than 45 in good health and CMV-seronegative.

This clone has more than one count but fewer than ten. V is TRBV6-6 and J is TRBJ1-1; TRBD1 is a possible D gene (5 bases). The CDR3 totals 15 residues. Germline-derived CDR1 and CDR2 are MNHNY and SVGAGI (reference sequence). Between the trimmed V and J ends, which lost 6 bases and 5 bases, there was a span of 19 bases. The CDR3 DNA reads TGTGCCAGCAGCTACGGGGGGATAGGGGTGACTGAAGCTTTCTTT. It codes for CASSYGGIGVTEAFF.

The chain has TRBV7-3 and TRBJ2-7; 7 bases are shared with TRBD1. J lost 2 bases, V lost 5 bases, and 6 bases had no gene match. This CDR3 contains 14 residues. Germline values: CDR1 SGHTA, CDR2 FQGTGA. The CDR3 DNA reads as TGTGCCAGCAGCCCGAGACAGGGACCCTACGAGCAGTACTTC. Translated, it gives CASSPRQGPYEQYF. The whole variable domain, remainder taken from reference TRBV7-3 and TRBJ2-7, is GAGVSQTPSNKVTEKGKYVELRCDPISGHTALYWYRQSLGQGPEFLIYFQGTGAADDSGLPNDRFFAVRPEGSVSTLKIQRTERGDSAVYLCASSPRQGPYEQYFGPGTRLTVT.

The chain employs TRBV7-2 and TRBJ2-6; 13 nucleotides match TRBD2. There are 18 residues in the CDR3. Losses at the gene ends were 4 bases for V and 4 bases for J; bases not matched to a gene: 7. The germline CDR1 and CDR2 sequences are SGHTA and FQGNSA. The CDR3 DNA is TGTGCCAGCAGCTCTGGACTAGCGGGAGTTCTCGGGGCCAACGTCCTGACTTTC. Translated: CASSSGLAGVLGANVLTF.

This clone was seen a handful of times. J is TRBJ1-3 and V is TRBV7-2; TRBD1 might be the D (6 bases). Deletions cut 2 bases from V and 3 bases from J, with 14 bases between. The CDR3 spans 16 residues. Germline V gene lookup returns CDR1 SGHTA and CDR2 FQGNSA. As DNA, the CDR3 is TGTGCCAGCAGCTTAAGGGAACAGGGCGTTGGAAACACCATATATTTT. This sequence encodes CASSLREQGVGNTIYF.

The V and J genes are TRBV9 and TRBJ1-6; TRBD1 matches at 8 bases. The CDR3 loop spans 18 amino acids. V lost 4 bases and J lost 8; bases outside the gene matches: 17. CDR1 is SGDLS and CDR2 is YYNGEE in the germline V gene. Written as DNA, the CDR3 is TGTGCCAGCAGCAAGACAGGGGCCTTAAGTTGGGGTGATTCACCCCTCCACTTT. This codes for CASSKTGALSWGDSPLHF.

The chain employs TRBV2 and TRBJ1-6; 10 bases are shared with TRBD1. Germline CDR1 SNHLY, CDR2 FYNNEI. The CDR3 runs 15 residues. V lost 4 bases and J lost 9; bases outside the gene matches: 6. DNA for the CDR3: TGTGCCAGCAGTGGTCAGACAGGGGGCCGTTCACCCCTCCACTTT. Protein: CASSGQTGGRSPLHF.

CDR3 nucleotides: TGTGCCAGCTCCTCCCCGGGGTACGAGCAGTACTTC. Amino acid sequence: CASSSPGYEQYF. The chain combines TRBV5-4 with TRBJ2-7; the D gene is possibly TRBD2 (5 bases). CDR1 and CDR2 (germline): SGHNT, YYREEE (reference sequence). The CDR3 consists of 12 residues. Trimming took 7 bases from V and 4 from J, leaving 12 bases between them. Full variable domain (outside the CDR3, taken from reference TRBV5-4 and TRBJ2-7): ETGVTQSPTHLIKTRGQQVTLRCSSQSGHNTVSWYQQALGQGPQFIFQYYREEENGRGNFPPRFSGLQFPNYSSELNVNALELDDSALYLCASSSPGYEQYFGPGTRLTVT.

The gene calls are TRBV4-2 and TRBJ2-7; 9 bases match TRBD2. The CDR3 length is 18 residues. CDR1 is LGHNA and CDR2 is YNFKEQ in the germline V gene. V shed 0 bases, J shed 3 bases, and the junction held 12 bases outside the gene matches. The CDR3 DNA is TGTGCCAGCAGCCAAGAGGCTCCGGCTAGCGGGGTTTTCTACGAGCAGTACTTC. This gives the protein CASSQEAPASGVFYEQYF.

As DNA, the CDR3 is TGTGCCAGCAAACGGGACAGGACCTCCTACGAGCAGTACTTC. It codes for CASKRDRTSYEQYF. The J gene is TRBJ2-7, the V gene TRBV6-6, with 8 bases fitting TRBD1. Trimming removed 7 bases from V and 0 bases from J; junction bases left unmatched: 5. Germline V gives CDR1 MNHNY, CDR2 SVGAGI (reference sequence). The CDR3 spans 14 residues.

The chain couples TRBV7-8 to TRBJ1-1; D may be TRBD1 (6 bases). V shed 2 bases and J shed 1 base, with 8 bases lying between them. Germline lookup yields CDR1 SGHVS and CDR2 FQNEAQ. The CDR3 loop spans 14 amino acids. The CDR3 loop is CASSLSQGNTEAFF. DNA of the CDR3: TGTGCCAGCAGCTTATCACAGGGGAACACTGAAGCTTTCTTT. The variable domain in full, with the rest retrieved from reference TRBV7-8 and TRBJ1-1, is GAGVSQSPRYKVAKRGQDVALRCDPISGHVSLFWYQQALGQGPEFLTYFQNEAQLDKSGLPSDRFFAERPEGSVSTLKIQRTQQEDSAVYLCASSLSQGNTEAFFGQGTRLTVV.

The CDR3 DNA reads as TGCGCCAGCAGCCCAGGGAGGGGGGGAGCCGTAGGGCAGTTCTTC. Translating it yields CASSPGRGGAVGQFF. The V and J genes are TRBV4-3 and TRBJ2-1; D might be TRBD2 (7 bases). V lost 4 bases to trimming and J lost 12 bases, with 22 bases between them. The germline V gene has CDR1 LGHNA and CDR2 YSLEER. This CDR3 region has 15 residues.

This clone was found once. V gene TRBV18 combines with J gene TRBJ1-5, with D hard to call. The CDR3 spans 14 residues. Germline CDR1 KGHSH, CDR2 LQKENI. V shed 8 bases and J shed 6 bases, with 17 bases lying between them. The CDR3: CASNQRELGQPQHF. As DNA, the CDR3 is TGTGCCAGCAACCAGAGGGAGTTGGGTCAGCCCCAGCATTTT.

The chain uses TRBV27 and TRBJ2-1; TRBD1 matches 9 bases. The CDR3 spans 16 residues. Unmatched junction bases numbered 8, after V lost 6 bases and J lost 2 bases. CDR1 is MNHEY and CDR2 is SMNVEV in the germline V gene (reference sequence). The CDR3 loop reads CASRGGQGSAYNEQFF. The CDR3 coding sequence is TGTGCCAGCAGGGGAGGACAGGGGTCAGCCTACAATGAGCAGTTCTTC.

This clone was recorded once. The chain recombines TRBV9 with TRBJ2-5; 8 nucleotides agree with TRBD2. The CDR3 runs to 15 residues. In germline, CDR1 is SGDLS, CDR2 YYNGEE. V lost 3 bases and J lost 2; bases outside the gene matches: 6. CDR3 region: CASSGQLAEQETQYF. In DNA, the CDR3 is TGTGCCAGCAGCGGCCAACTAGCGGAACAAGAGACCCAGTACTTC.

J is TRBJ2-5 and V is TRBV25-1; D might be TRBD2 (5 bases). CDR3 length: 16 residues. V dropped 4 bases and J dropped 5 bases, with 20 bases sitting between them. Looked up from germline, CDR1 is MGHDK and CDR2 is SYGVNS. The CDR3 region has the DNA TGTGCCAGCAGTGCCCACGACTACACCACAAGGGAGACCCAGTACTTC. The encoded protein is CASSAHDYTTRETQYF.

The rearrangement links TRBV28 to TRBJ1-5; 9 bases align to TRBD1. J lost 7 bases, V lost 7 bases, and 14 bases had no gene match. CDR3 length: 16 amino acids. Germline V CDR1 and CDR2: MDHEN, SYDVKM. The CDR3, as DNA: TGTGCCAGCACGAACCCCCAGGGACAGGGAAGCCAGCCCCAGCATTTT. Amino acids: CASTNPQGQGSQPQHF.

The CDR3 loop reads CASSYLGRGEETQYF. CDR3 in DNA: TGTGCCAGCAGTTACCTCGGCAGGGGTGAAGAGACCCAGTACTTC. The chain links TRBV6-5 to TRBJ2-5, with D possibly matching TRBD1 (6 bases). Trimming pared 2 bases from V and 3 bases from J, leaving 13 bases between. The CDR3 has 15 residues. CDR1 and CDR2 from the germline V gene are MNHEY and SVGAGI.

The V call is TRBV27, the J call TRBJ2-3; D is perhaps TRBD2 (5 bases). This CDR3 region has 11 residues. The V gene lost 8 bases and the J gene lost 6 bases, with 9 bases spanning the gap. The germline CDR1 and CDR2 sequences are MNHEY and SMNVEV (reference sequence). CDR3 region: CASSGGDTQYF. CDR3 nucleotides: TGTGCCAGCTCGGGCGGGGATACGCAGTATTTT.

This chain connects TRBV27 to TRBJ2-1, with D hard to call. CDR1 is MNHEY, CDR2 SMNVEV, per germline (reference sequence). The CDR3 totals 13 residues. Between the trimmed V and J ends, which lost 4 bases and 3 bases, there was a span of 7 bases. CDR3 bases: TGTGCCAGCAGTTCCTCCCTCTACAATGAGCAGTTCTTC. It encodes CASSSSLYNEQFF.

The chain couples TRBV4-3 to TRBJ2-1, with TRBD2 identical over 8 bases. The CDR3 is made up of 18 amino acids. In germline, CDR1 is LGHNA, CDR2 YSLEER. The ends lost 3 bases at V and 2 bases at J; junction bases unmatched: 12. CDR3 sequence (DNA): TGCGCCAGCAGCCAGACTACGGGGGGGGGCAGGACCTACAATGAGCAGTTCTTC. Residues: CASSQTTGGGRTYNEQFF.

This chain links TRBV5-4 with TRBJ1-3; D is ambiguous. The CDR3 is made up of 16 amino acids. The V end was cut by 3 bases, the J end by 0 bases, with 13 bases between. Per germline, CDR1 SGHNT and CDR2 YYREEE (reference sequence). Written as DNA, the CDR3 is TGTGCCAGCAGCTCCGGTCCTTATTTCTCTGGAAACACCATATATTTT. Amino acid sequence: CASSSGPYFSGNTIYF.

The chain is built from TRBV9 and TRBJ2-3, with 9 bases aligning to TRBD2. Germline CDR1 SGDLS, CDR2 YYNGEE. CDR3 length: 14 residues. V was pared by 2 bases and J by 6 bases, with 4 bases of the junction left unmatched. In nucleotides, the CDR3 is TGTGCCAGCAGCGTGAGCGGGGGGCTGGATACGCAGTATTTT. Amino acid sequence: CASSVSGGLDTQYF.

In this sample, this clone turned up a few times. V is TRBV5-1 and J is TRBJ2-2; D uncertain. Trimming stripped 2 bases from V and 2 bases from J, with 10 bases between. Germline V lookup: CDR1 SGHRS, CDR2 YFSETQ. CDR3 size: 15 residues. The CDR3 DNA reads TGCGCCAGCAGCTTAGACACCATCAACACCGGGGAGCTGTTTTTT. It translates to CASSLDTINTGELFF.

The chain links TRBV7-8 to TRBJ2-3; D is perhaps TRBD2 (6 bases). The CDR3 loop spans 17 amino acids. Germline loops: CDR1 SGHVS, CDR2 FQNEAQ. Trimming stripped 3 bases from V and 5 bases from J, with 21 bases between. The CDR3 here is CASSFRSGLRERDTQYF. As DNA, the CDR3 is TGTGCCAGCAGCTTCAGGTCTGGTCTACGGGAGCGAGATACGCAGTATTTT.

This clone was seen only a few times. The CDR3 spells CASSPGQGANTEAFF. In nucleotides, the CDR3 is TGTGCCAGCAGCCCGGGACAGGGTGCGAACACTGAAGCTTTCTTT. The chain uses TRBV4-2 and TRBJ1-1; 9 bases agree with TRBD1. This CDR3 is built from 15 residues. Germline lookup yields CDR1 LGHNA and CDR2 YNFKEQ. J gave up 1 base and V 4 bases, and 4 bases lay outside the gene matches.

Notes on this clone: Its ends do not fully match the called genes, so a read error is possible. The chain couples TRBV7-7 to TRBJ1-6; 9 positions match TRBD1. Germline CDR1 is SSHAT and CDR2 is FNYEAQ (reference sequence). This CDR3 spans 14 amino acids. In DNA form, the CDR3 reads TGTGCTAGCAGCGCGGGACAGGGAAGTTCACCCCTCCACTTT. Translating gives CASSAGQGSSPLHF. Full variable domain (outside the CDR3, taken from reference TRBV7-7 and TRBJ1-6): GAGVSQSPRYKVTKRGQDVTLRCDPISSHATLYWYQQALGQGPEFLTYFNYEAQPDKSGLPSDRFSAERPEGSISTLTIQRTEQRDSAMYRCASSAGQGSSPLHFGNGTRLTVT.

The CDR3 nucleotides are TGTGCCTGGGGGAGACAGGATCTCACTGAAGCTTTCTTT. It translates to CAWGRQDLTEAFF. The chain is built from TRBV30 and TRBJ1-1; a possible D gene is TRBD1 (6 bases). The V end lost 5 bases, the J end lost 4 bases, and 14 bases lay between the germline ends. CDR1 GTSNPN and CDR2 SVGIG come from the germline V gene (reference sequence). The CDR3 is 13 amino acids.

With regard to this clone: Relative to the germline gene, one junction end is altered; a read error may explain this. This sequence joins TRBV6-5 and TRBJ2-7, with 12 bases aligning to TRBD2. Germline CDR1 is MNHEY and CDR2 is SVGAGI. This CDR3 comprises 15 residues. The CDR3 bases are TGTGCCAACAGTTATCGTACTAGCGGGGGGTACGAGCAGTACTTC. As protein: CANSYRTSGGYEQYF.